The 28 T cell receptor beta chains in this list originate from one sample, sequenced in a study of vaccination and CD4 T cells after COVID-19 (dated by TCRdb to the early 2020s). Their antigens remain unidentified. In light of the paper, this sample's treatment or condition label describes: approximately nine-day PBMC culture with coronavirus spike peptide pools or control peptides (ViraFEST assay). To prepare the library, PCR was applied. TCRdb lists the instrument as Illumina iSeq 100. TCR sequencing of DNA from cultured CD4+ T cells used the Oncomine TCR Beta short-read assay at the Johns Hopkins FTIC core. TCRdb reprocessing: public reads trimmed at Q25 with fastp, clones called with MiXCR, in-frame beta chains kept. Duplicate CDR3 protein sequences are folded into a single record with the most common DNA and genes. The table for this sample lists about 12,000 distinct CDR3 sequences; 50% to 70% of them were counted only once. The top ten clonotypes cover around 14% of the sample.

Input material: CD4+ T cells from blood, cultured in vitro. The receptors were gathered from a human donor who had recovered from COVID-19.

V usage is TRBV6-2 or TRBV6-3 and J usage is TRBJ2-3; possible D gene TRBD1, 6 bases. The CDR3 loop spans 18 amino acids. V was shortened by 0 bases and J by 2 bases, with 18 bases between the two germline ends. Germline CDR1 MNHEY, CDR2 SVGEGT. In DNA form, the CDR3 reads TGTGCCAGCAGTTACTCGAGAGTTAGGGGGAGTCACACAGATACGCAGTATTTT. It encodes CASSYSRVRGSHTDTQYF.

This clonotype was recorded a few times. The chain has TRBV2 and TRBJ1-2; the D gene is possibly TRBD1 (6 bases). In germline, CDR1 is SNHLY, CDR2 FYNNEI. The length of the CDR3 is 14 residues. The V gene lost 5 bases and the J gene lost 1 base, with 11 bases spanning the gap. The DNA of the CDR3 is TGTGCCAGCAGTCCAGACAGGTTTAACTATGGCTACACCTTC. It specifies CASSPDRFNYGYTF.

The chain has TRBV28 and TRBJ2-2; TRBD2 matches 11 bases. The junction had 9 bases not matched to a gene; V was cut back by 7 bases and J by 5 bases. The CDR3 consists of 16 residues. CDR1 and CDR2 from the germline V gene are MDHEN and SYDVKM. The CDR3, as DNA: TGTGCCAGCACAAGGCTAGCGGGAGGACGTACCGGGGAGCTGTTTTTT. Protein: CASTRLAGGRTGELFF.

This clonotype was seen only a few times. The chain recombines TRBV6-2 or TRBV6-3 with TRBJ1-5; D uncertain. V lost 0 bases and J 0 bases, leaving 6 bases between the germline ends. CDR3 length equals 15 residues. Germline V lookup: CDR1 MNHEY, CDR2 SVGEGT. The CDR3 nucleotides are TGTGCCAGCAGTTACTCATACGCTAGCAATCAGCCCCAGCATTTT. It translates to CASSYSYASNQPQHF.

The chain links TRBV2 to TRBJ1-1; TRBD1 is a possible D gene (5 bases). The V end lost 6 bases, the J end lost 11 bases, and 16 bases lay between the germline ends. This CDR3 is built from 12 residues. Germline loops: CDR1 SNHLY, CDR2 FYNNEI. The CDR3 coding sequence is TGTGCCAGCAGGGAAAGGGGTATGAGGGCTTTCTTT. This translates into CASRERGMRAFF. The variable domain in full, with the rest retrieved from reference TRBV2 and TRBJ1-1, is EPEVTQTPSHQVTQMGQEVILRCVPISNHLYFYWYRQILGQKVEFLVSFYNNEISEKSEIFDDQFSVERPDGSNFTLKIRSTKLEDSAMYFCASRERGMRAFFGQGTRLTVV.

The gene calls are TRBV12-3 or TRBV12-4 and TRBJ1-5; 7 bases line up with TRBD1. The V and J ends lost 1 base and 12 bases, in that order; junction bases with no gene match: 6. This CDR3 has 13 residues. CDR3 in DNA: TGTGCCAGCAGTTTAGGACAGGGAGCTCACCAGCATTTT. This translates into CASSLGQGAHQHF.

Only a few counts were recorded for this clonotype. For the CDR3, the DNA is TGTGCCAGCAGCTGGGGCCTTGGGCAGCCCCAGCATTTT. Amino acid sequence: CASSWGLGQPQHF. The gene calls are TRBV7-3 and TRBJ1-5; the D gene is possibly TRBD1 (5 bases). The CDR3 covers 13 residues. CDR1 and CDR2 (germline): SGHTA, FQGTGA. Trimming took off 4 bases at V and 7 bases at J, with 11 bases between the two ends.

This clonotype is classed as medium-sized (0.01 to 0.1%). CDR3 region: CAISDSGVGELFF. The CDR3 DNA sequence: TGTGCCATCAGTGATTCGGGGGTCGGGGAGCTGTTTTTT. The gene calls are TRBV10-3 and TRBJ2-2; TRBD2 is a possible D gene (6 bases). This CDR3 has 13 residues. The V and J ends lost 3 bases and 7 bases respectively, with 9 bases between them. Germline CDR1 reads ENHRY; CDR2 reads SYGVKD.

This clonotype was picked up one time. The chain has TRBV28 and TRBJ2-7; possibly TRBD1 for D (6 bases). Germline V gene data show CDR1 as MDHEN and CDR2 as SYDVKM. The CDR3 is 13 amino acids. The V and J ends lost 2 bases and 4 bases respectively, with 9 bases between them. The DNA for the CDR3 is TGTGCCAGCAGTTTAGGGGGCTTTTACGAGCAGTACTTC. Its protein product is CASSLGGFYEQYF. Filled out from reference TRBV28 and TRBJ2-7, the complete variable domain reads DVKVTQSSRYLVKRTGEKVFLECVQDMDHENMFWYRQDPGLGLRLIYFSYDVKMKEKGDIPEGYSVSREKKERFSLILESASTNQTSMYLCASSLGGFYEQYFGPGTRLTVT.

The rearrangement uses TRBV20-1 and TRBJ1-1; 9 nucleotides match TRBD1. The germline gives CDR1 DFQATT, CDR2 SNEGSKA (reference sequence). Trimming cost V 1 base and J 6 bases; bases outside gene matches: 6. CDR3 length: 14 residues. The DNA of the CDR3 is TGCAGTGCTAGAGGTACAGGGGGCTCGGCTGAAGCTTTCTTT. This sequence encodes CSARGTGGSAEAFF.

The rearrangement uses TRBV5-1 and TRBJ1-1, with TRBD1 as a possible D gene (5 bases). V gave up 4 bases and J gave up 0 bases, with 19 bases separating them. Germline CDR1 is SGHRS and CDR2 is YFSETQ. The CDR3 is 17 amino acids. This CDR3 reads CASSDRDGITMNTEAFF. CDR3 sequence (DNA): TGCGCCAGCAGCGACCGGGACGGTATAACGATGAACACTGAAGCTTTCTTT.

The chain carries TRBV6-2 or TRBV6-3 and TRBJ2-7; TRBD1 might be the D (6 bases). The germline V gene has CDR1 MNHEY and CDR2 SVGEGT. The CDR3 consists of 12 residues. V lost 6 bases and J lost 3, with 9 bases in between. CDR3 region: CASSPRGYEQYF. The CDR3 DNA sequence: TGTGCCAGCAGCCCCAGGGGCTACGAGCAGTACTTC.

There are a few counts of this clonotype. V and J are TRBV27 and TRBJ2-3; 10 nucleotides align to TRBD2. CDR1 MNHEY and CDR2 SMNVEV come from the germline V gene (reference sequence). V lost 6 bases to trimming and J lost 1 base; unmatched junction nucleotides: 7. This CDR3 contains 16 residues. This chain's CDR3 is CASSATLAGGTDTQYF. CDR3 nucleotide sequence: TGTGCCAGCAGCGCCACCCTAGCGGGAGGCACAGATACGCAGTATTTT.

V usage is TRBV28 and J usage is TRBJ2-7, with 11 bases fitting TRBD2. Germline-derived CDR1 and CDR2 are MDHEN and SYDVKM. J was trimmed by 3 bases and V by 4 bases; bases with no gene match: 14. This CDR3 is 18 amino acids long. CDR3 loop: CASSSRWLAGGRYYEQYF. The CDR3 coding sequence is TGTGCCAGCAGTTCTCGCTGGCTAGCGGGAGGCCGCTACTACGAGCAGTACTTC.

This clonotype was detected a few times. This sequence joins TRBV7-2 and TRBJ2-7, with D possibly TRBD2 on 5 matching bases. This CDR3 is built from 13 residues. CDR1 is SGHTA and CDR2 is FQGNSA in the germline V gene. The ends were cut back, 3 bases at V and 6 bases at J, with 12 bases in the middle. The CDR3 DNA is TGTGCCAGCAGCTTCCAGCTAGCCCGCGAGCAGTACTTC. It yields the protein CASSFQLAREQYF.

V usage is TRBV7-2 and J usage is TRBJ2-3; 8 bases align to TRBD2. The CDR3 totals 14 residues. Germline V gene sequence: CDR1 SGHTA, CDR2 FQGNSA. V trimming: 6 bases; J trimming: 3 bases; junction bases outside the gene matches: 5. CDR3 in DNA: TGTGCCAGCAGTCCGGGACTAGGGACAGATACGCAGTATTTT. Amino acids: CASSPGLGTDTQYF.

This chain links TRBV25-1 with TRBJ2-1; TRBD1 is a possible D gene (7 bases). V shed 3 bases and J shed 2 bases, with 11 bases lying between them. The germline V gene encodes CDR1 MGHDK and CDR2 SYGVNS. CDR3 length: 15 amino acids. In nucleotides, the CDR3 is TGTGCCAGCAGTGAGCGGGACAGTCCCTACAATGAGCAGTTCTTC. Protein sequence: CASSERDSPYNEQFF.

This clonotype was recorded a few times. In nucleotides, the CDR3 is TGTGCCAGCAGCTTATCGAGGACAGGGGGGCAGCCCCAGCATTTT. The encoded protein is CASSLSRTGGQPQHF. The V call is TRBV7-8, the J call TRBJ1-5, with 10 bases that match TRBD1. There are 15 residues in the CDR3. With 2 bases clipped from V and 7 bases from J, the junction kept 5 bases outside the gene matches. Germline CDR1 SGHVS, CDR2 FQNEAQ.

This chain uses TRBV28 with TRBJ1-2; D unclear. The CDR3 totals 13 residues. Trimming took off 6 bases at V and 8 bases at J, with 16 bases between the two ends. Germline V lookup: CDR1 MDHEN, CDR2 SYDVKM. The CDR3 DNA follows: TGTGCCAGCAGCTCGAGGCGGGTGGGAGGCTACACCTTC. This gives the protein CASSSRRVGGYTF.

This sequence joins TRBV2 and TRBJ1-6; D perhaps matches TRBD1 (5 bases). This CDR3 has 14 residues. Germline V gene data show CDR1 as SNHLY and CDR2 as FYNNEI. V was clipped by 1 base and J by 10 bases, with 11 bases between them. CDR3 protein: CASSEGGYDSPLHF. The DNA for the CDR3 is TGTGCCAGCAGTGAAGGGGGCTACGACTCACCCCTCCACTTT.

V is TRBV11-2 and J is TRBJ2-7, with D possibly TRBD1 on 8 matching bases. The CDR3 runs to 15 residues. The ends were cut back, 4 bases at V and 0 bases at J, with 13 bases in the middle. Per the germline V gene, CDR1 is SGHAT and CDR2 is FQNNGV. The CDR3 bases are TGTGCCAGCAGCTCTACAGGGGGGGGCTCCTACGAGCAGTACTTC. Its protein is CASSSTGGGSYEQYF.

This clonotype was seen only a few times. The chain joins TRBV2 to TRBJ1-2, with D perhaps matching TRBD1 (5 bases). Between the trimmed V and J ends, which lost 1 base and 8 bases, there was a span of 8 bases. This CDR3 has 12 amino acids. Germline CDR1 is SNHLY and CDR2 is FYNNEI. This CDR3 reads CASSEGGAGYTF. The CDR3 DNA reads as TGTGCCAGCAGTGAAGGGGGCGCAGGCTACACCTTC.

The sample holds one count of this clonotype. The chain is built from TRBV7-9 and TRBJ2-1; 8 positions match TRBD2. Germline CDR1 reads SEHNR; CDR2 reads FQNEAQ (reference sequence). There are 14 residues in the CDR3. The V segment lost 5 bases and the J segment 4 bases; nucleotides outside the gene matches: 4. CDR3 DNA sequence: TGTGCCAGCAGCAGTCTAGCGGGTTACAATGAGCAGTTCTTC. Its protein product is CASSSLAGYNEQFF.

The chain employs TRBV2 and TRBJ1-2, with a weak D call TRBD1 (5 bases). CDR1 is SNHLY and CDR2 is FYNNEI in the germline V gene. The CDR3 consists of 14 residues. Trimming cost V 6 bases and J 3 bases, with 14 bases left between them. The CDR3 spells CASSSDILDYGYTF. For the CDR3, the DNA is TGTGCCAGCAGCTCGGACATTCTAGACTATGGCTACACCTTC. The full variable domain, with the rest looked up from reference TRBV2 and TRBJ1-2, is EPEVTQTPSHQVTQMGQEVILRCVPISNHLYFYWYRQILGQKVEFLVSFYNNEISEKSEIFDDQFSVERPDGSNFTLKIRSTKLEDSAMYFCASSSDILDYGYTFGSGTRLTVV.

V is TRBV27 and J is TRBJ2-7; D is uncertain. The germline V gene encodes CDR1 MNHEY and CDR2 SMNVEV (reference sequence). With 5 bases removed from V and 2 bases from J, the gap between germline ends came to 22 bases. The CDR3 has 17 amino acids. The chain's CDR3 is CASSPLLGTAPPYEQYF. The CDR3, as DNA: TGTGCCAGCAGTCCTCTTTTGGGCACAGCCCCCCCCTACGAGCAGTACTTC.

This clonotype was observed a handful of times. The chain combines TRBV25-1 with TRBJ2-3, with 11 bases aligning to TRBD2. Per germline, CDR1 MGHDK and CDR2 SYGVNS. The CDR3 length is 15 residues. Trimming cost V 5 bases and J 3 bases; bases outside gene matches: 4. CDR3 loop: CASSPLAGGTDTQYF. The CDR3 DNA is TGTGCCAGCAGTCCTTTAGCGGGAGGGACAGATACGCAGTATTTT.

The chain recombines TRBV7-3 with TRBJ2-2; a weak D match, TRBD2 (6 bases). Deletions cut 2 bases from V and 0 bases from J, with 7 bases between. This CDR3 region has 15 residues. Germline V lookup: CDR1 SGHTA, CDR2 FQGTGA. The CDR3 protein is CASSLGGANTGELFF. CDR3 sequence (DNA): TGTGCCAGCAGCTTAGGCGGGGCGAACACCGGGGAGCTGTTTTTT.

V gene TRBV12-3 or TRBV12-4 combines with J gene TRBJ1-1; D uncertain. CDR3 length: 13 residues. Trimming took 6 bases from V and 2 from J, leaving 10 bases between them. The CDR3 DNA reads as TGTGCCAGCAGACAGCTGAGTAACACTGAAGCTTTCTTT. It codes for CASRQLSNTEAFF.